This entry lists 30 T cell receptor beta chains sequenced from one sample in a study of shared clonotypes between healthy human individuals. Naive CD8 cells, CD45RO-negative and positively selected for CCR7, excluded terminally differentiated effector memory CD45RA+ cells. Method: immunoSEQ multiplex PCR; TCRdb's copy keeps in-frame clones and lacks some. This table holds more than 550,000 clones, just over 90% found once. Sequenced material: naive CD8+ T cells sorted from blood. Receptors were obtained from a man aged 25 to 45 in good health.

This rearrangement joins TRBV7-9 to TRBJ1-1; no reliable D call. Germline assignment: CDR1 SEHNR and CDR2 FQNEAQ (reference sequence). V lost 4 bases to trimming and J lost 7 bases, with 10 bases between them. The CDR3 length is 12 residues. The CDR3 loop is CASSWAVYEAFF. CDR3 bases: TGTGCCAGCAGCTGGGCGGTCTATGAAGCTTTCTTT.

This chain uses TRBV27 with TRBJ2-3; unclear D gene. Trimming took 7 bases from V and 0 from J, leaving 14 bases between them. This CDR3 spans 15 amino acids. From germline, CDR1 is MNHEY and CDR2 SMNVEV (reference sequence). CDR3 loop: CASNSRKTSTDTQYF. CDR3 in DNA: TGTGCCAGCAATTCCAGGAAAACTAGCACAGATACGCAGTATTTT.

Regarding this clone: Other nucleotide sequences from this sample produce the same CDR3. The rearrangement links TRBV27 to TRBJ2-7, with D tentatively TRBD2 (5 bases). V shed 3 bases and J shed 3 bases, with 9 bases lying between them. The CDR3 length is 13 residues. Germline loops: CDR1 MNHEY, CDR2 SMNVEV (reference sequence). DNA of the CDR3: TGTGCCAGCAGTTTTAGAGGGAGCTACGAGCAGTACTTC. Translation gives CASSFRGSYEQYF.

The V call is TRBV27, the J call TRBJ2-1, with 14 bases identical to TRBD2. In germline, CDR1 is MNHEY, CDR2 SMNVEV (reference sequence). V dropped 1 base and J dropped 4; count of bases not matched to a gene: 12. This CDR3 is built from 20 residues. CDR3 region: CASSLFPGLAGEVEYNEQFF. The CDR3 bases are TGTGCCAGCAGTTTATTCCCGGGACTAGCGGGAGAGGTCGAATACAATGAGCAGTTCTTC.

This clone showed up just once. The chain has TRBV27 and TRBJ1-1; no clear D gene. The V gene lost 10 bases and the J gene lost 3 bases, with 15 bases spanning the gap. From germline, CDR1 is MNHEY and CDR2 SMNVEV (reference sequence). CDR3 length: 13 residues. The CDR3 coding sequence is TGTGCCACCTCACCCCGGGGAGACACTGAAGCTTTCTTT. It translates to CATSPRGDTEAFF.

This clone appeared once. This chain connects TRBV4-1 to TRBJ2-2; possibly TRBD2 for D (6 bases). There are 18 residues in the CDR3. The germline V gene has CDR1 MGHRA and CDR2 YSYEKL. The germline V and J ends were trimmed by 0 bases and 5 bases, with 19 bases remaining between them. The CDR3 loop reads CASSQEITGLAGTGELFF. In DNA form, the CDR3 reads TGCGCCAGCAGCCAAGAAATAACCGGACTTGCGGGGACCGGGGAGCTGTTTTTT.

The chain joins TRBV19 to TRBJ2-3; 8 bases are shared with TRBD2. V trimming: 3 bases; J trimming: 4 bases; junction bases outside the gene matches: 6. Germline CDR1 reads LNHDA; CDR2 reads SQIVND (reference sequence). This CDR3 comprises 15 residues. In nucleotides, the CDR3 is TGTGCCAGTAGTATTGCCGGGAGGGCCGCAGATACGCAGTATTTT. This codes for CASSIAGRAADTQYF.

The rearrangement links TRBV7-9 to TRBJ2-7; D gene uncertain. The CDR3 consists of 14 residues. The ends were cut back, 5 bases at V and 6 bases at J, with 17 bases in the middle. Germline V gene data show CDR1 as SEHNR and CDR2 as FQNEAQ (reference sequence). In DNA, the CDR3 is TGTGCCAGCAGCGGAGACAAGCACCCTCTCGAGCAGTACTTC. The encoded protein is CASSGDKHPLEQYF. The full variable domain, with the rest looked up from reference TRBV7-9 and TRBJ2-7, is DTGVSQNPRHKITKRGQNVTFRCDPISEHNRLYWYRQTLGQGPEFLTYFQNEAQLEKSRLLSDRFSAERPKGSFSTLEIQRTEQGDSAMYLCASSGDKHPLEQYFGPGTRLTVT.

This chain joins TRBV27 and TRBJ2-2; no firm D call. This CDR3 contains 11 residues. V lost 8 bases, J lost 9 bases, and 10 bases lay in between. Germline CDR1 and CDR2: MNHEY and SMNVEV (reference sequence). The CDR3 nucleotides read TGTGCCAGCTCTTCGGGTAGGGAGCTGTTTTTT. It translates to CASSSGRELFF.

J is TRBJ2-7 and V is TRBV19, with TRBD2 as a possible D gene (5 bases). The V gene's germline CDR1 is LNHDA and CDR2 SQIVND (reference sequence). The CDR3 consists of 14 residues. Trimming shortened V by 5 bases and J by 6 bases, and 17 bases separated the two germline ends. The CDR3: CASSPAVAGGEQYF. In nucleotides, the CDR3 is TGTGCCAGTAGTCCAGCGGTAGCCGGTGGCGAGCAGTACTTC.

The chain joins TRBV6-5 to TRBJ1-5, with D possibly matching TRBD1 (6 bases). CDR1 and CDR2 from the germline V gene are MNHEY and SVGAGI. Deletions cut 5 bases from V and 0 bases from J, with 11 bases between. This CDR3 spans 15 amino acids. CDR3 sequence reads: CASSKRQDSNQPQHF. CDR3 coding DNA: TGTGCCAGCAGTAAAAGACAGGATAGCAATCAGCCCCAGCATTTT.

The gene calls are TRBV9 and TRBJ2-3; 8 positions agree with TRBD2. Germline V gene lookup returns CDR1 SGDLS and CDR2 YYNGEE. CDR3 length: 14 amino acids. With V trimmed by 3 bases and J by 2 bases, 2 bases remained unmatched. The CDR3 nucleotides are TGTGCCAGCAGCGACGGGAGGGTCACAGATACGCAGTATTTT. As protein: CASSDGRVTDTQYF.

The V gene is TRBV7-9, the J gene TRBJ2-3; D might be TRBD1 or TRBD2, each matching 5 bases. V dropped 5 bases and J dropped 2 bases, with 17 bases sitting between them. The CDR3 is 16 residues long. From germline, CDR1 is SEHNR and CDR2 FQNEAQ (reference sequence). This chain's CDR3 is CASSPREGTNTDTQYF. CDR3 nucleotides: TGTGCCAGCAGCCCCCGTGAGGGGACGAACACAGATACGCAGTATTTT. Combining the CDR3 with reference TRBV7-9 and TRBJ2-3 gives the whole variable domain DTGVSQNPRHKITKRGQNVTFRCDPISEHNRLYWYRQTLGQGPEFLTYFQNEAQLEKSRLLSDRFSAERPKGSFSTLEIQRTEQGDSAMYLCASSPREGTNTDTQYFGPGTRLTVL.

The rearrangement uses TRBV28 and TRBJ1-1; 7 bases are shared with TRBD1. Germline V gene lookup returns CDR1 MDHEN and CDR2 SYDVKM. Trimming removed 7 bases from V and 3 bases from J; junction bases left unmatched: 14. This CDR3 has 16 amino acids. Here the CDR3 DNA reads TGTGCCAGCAATTCCGAGGGGGCGCGATCTGACACTGAAGCTTTCTTT. The encoded protein is CASNSEGARSDTEAFF.

This clone was seen just once. V is TRBV6-1 and J is TRBJ1-1; D not certain. Germline V gene lookup returns CDR1 MNHNS and CDR2 SASEGT. Trimming took off 4 bases at V and 6 bases at J, with 6 bases between the two ends. There are 11 residues in the CDR3. The CDR3 DNA reads TGTGCCAGCAGTGGCCCTGCTGAAGCTTTCTTT. Encoded protein: CASSGPAEAFF.

This chain joins TRBV5-6 and TRBJ2-7; TRBD1 matches 9 bases. The ends lost 4 bases at V and 7 bases at J; junction bases unmatched: 12. CDR3 length: 15 residues. Germline V gene data show CDR1 as SGHDT and CDR2 as YYEEEE. This chain's CDR3 is CASSVYRGRIGEQYF. CDR3 sequence (DNA): TGTGCCAGCAGCGTTTACAGGGGGCGTATTGGAGAGCAGTACTTC.

The chain employs TRBV19 and TRBJ2-5, with D perhaps given as TRBD1 or TRBD2 (6 bases each). This CDR3 region has 13 residues. Looked up from germline, CDR1 is LNHDA and CDR2 is SQIVND (reference sequence). The germline V and J ends were trimmed by 3 bases and 3 bases, with 8 bases remaining between them. The DNA of the CDR3 is TGTGCCAGTAGTATGGAGGGGGAAGAGACCCAGTACTTC. Protein product: CASSMEGEETQYF.

The rearrangement uses TRBV5-6 and TRBJ2-1; D is possibly TRBD1 or TRBD2 (5 bases each). The CDR3 is 16 amino acids. V lost 0 bases to trimming and J lost 6 bases, with 16 bases between them. From germline, CDR1 is SGHDT and CDR2 YYEEEE. This CDR3 reads CASSLAEGSTVNEQFF. CDR3 nucleotides: TGTGCCAGCAGCTTGGCCGAGGGATCGACAGTCAATGAGCAGTTCTTC. Variable domain in full (rest from reference TRBV5-6 and TRBJ2-1): DAGVTQSPTHLIKTRGQQVTLRCSPKSGHDTVSWYQQALGQGPQFIFQYYEEEERQRGNFPDRFSGHQFPNYSSELNVNALLLGDSALYLCASSLAEGSTVNEQFFGPGTRLTVL.

The chain couples TRBV7-8 to TRBJ2-2; either TRBD1 or TRBD2 may supply D (5 bases each). The germline gives CDR1 SGHVS, CDR2 FQNEAQ. The CDR3 loop spans 16 amino acids. V lost 5 bases and J 6 bases, leaving 19 bases between the germline ends. The CDR3 sequence is CASSQYRDEEAGELFF. CDR3 nucleotides: TGTGCCAGCAGCCAATACCGGGACGAGGAAGCCGGGGAGCTGTTTTTT. The full variable domain, in which reference TRBV7-8 and TRBJ2-2 provide the parts outside the CDR3, is GAGVSQSPRYKVAKRGQDVALRCDPISGHVSLFWYQQALGQGPEFLTYFQNEAQLDKSGLPSDRFFAERPEGSVSTLKIQRTQQEDSAVYLCASSQYRDEEAGELFFGEGSRLTVL.

The chain couples TRBV5-5 to TRBJ2-2; no firm D call. The CDR3 consists of 17 residues. Germline CDR1 SGHKS, CDR2 YYEKEE (reference sequence). The V end lost 2 bases, the J end lost 2 bases, and 16 bases lay between the germline ends. The CDR3 nucleotides are TGTGCCAGCAGCTTTCGTGAGCACGGTGAAAACACCGGGGAGCTGTTTTTT. This encodes CASSFREHGENTGELFF.

V gene TRBV6-5 combines with J gene TRBJ1-1, with TRBD1 as a possible D gene (5 bases). There are 14 residues in the CDR3. The V end was cut by 3 bases, the J end by 5 bases, with 13 bases between. Per the germline V gene, CDR1 is MNHEY and CDR2 is SVGAGI. The CDR3 sequence is CASSYGQGGTEAFF. The CDR3 coding sequence is TGTGCCAGCAGTTATGGGCAGGGAGGGACTGAAGCTTTCTTT.

The CDR3 DNA follows: TGTGCCAGCTCCCCAGGGGACAGGGTGGGCGAGCAGTACTTC. Translation: CASSPGDRVGEQYF. The chain uses TRBV9 and TRBJ2-7; 9 bases are a match to TRBD1. Germline values: CDR1 SGDLS, CDR2 YYNGEE. The CDR3 contains 14 residues. The junction had 11 bases not matched to a gene; V was cut back by 7 bases and J by 6 bases.

Points on this clone: Other nucleotide sequences in the sample specify the same CDR3. The chain is built from TRBV9 and TRBJ2-1; D ambiguous. CDR1 SGDLS and CDR2 YYNGEE come from the germline V gene. V was trimmed by 2 bases and J by 3 bases, leaving 6 bases between them. The CDR3 contains 13 residues. For the CDR3, the DNA is TGTGCCAGCAGCGTCGGAGACTACAATGAGCAGTTCTTC. This gives the protein CASSVGDYNEQFF.

The CDR3 DNA reads as TGTGCCATCAGTGACCTTGACAGCCTTTTGGGCACCGGGGAGCTGTTTTTT. As protein: CAISDLDSLLGTGELFF. The chain links TRBV10-3 to TRBJ2-2; TRBD1 might be the D (5 bases). The V gene lost 3 bases and the J gene lost 4 bases, with 18 bases spanning the gap. Germline CDR1 and CDR2: ENHRY and SYGVKD. There are 17 residues in the CDR3.

This chain connects TRBV19 to TRBJ2-7, with TRBD2 identical over 12 bases. The J segment lost 3 bases and the V segment lost 5 bases, leaving 5 bases of the junction unmatched. Germline V gene data show CDR1 as LNHDA and CDR2 as SQIVND (reference sequence). CDR3 length equals 15 residues. The DNA for the CDR3 is TGTGCCAGTAGTGCGACTAGCGGGAGAGGCTACGAGCAGTACTTC. It codes for CASSATSGRGYEQYF.

V usage is TRBV5-1 and J usage is TRBJ2-5; possibly TRBD2 for D (5 bases). Germline values: CDR1 SGHRS, CDR2 YFSETQ. CDR3 length equals 16 residues. Trimming shortened V by 2 bases and J by 1 base, and 15 bases separated the two germline ends. As DNA, the CDR3 is TGCGCCAGCAGCTTATTAGGAGGAACGCGCCAAGAGACCCAGTACTTC. It encodes CASSLLGGTRQETQYF.

V is TRBV7-9 and J is TRBJ2-1; D not resolved. This CDR3 region has 13 residues. V was pared by 2 bases and J by 8 bases, with 10 bases between. CDR1 SEHNR and CDR2 FQNEAQ come from the germline V gene (reference sequence). The CDR3 reads CASSLSVSDEQFF. CDR3 coding DNA: TGTGCCAGCAGCTTATCAGTGTCTGATGAGCAGTTCTTC.

The rearrangement uses TRBV29-1 and TRBJ1-2; D is unresolved. Germline-derived CDR1 and CDR2 are SQVTM and ANQGSEA. V lost 6 bases to trimming and J lost 1 base, with 3 bases between them. The CDR3 length is 10 residues. CDR3 nucleotides: TGCAGCGTCTATAACTATGGCTACACCTTC. Protein sequence: CSVYNYGYTF. Drawing the rest from reference TRBV29-1 and TRBJ1-2, the complete variable domain is SAVISQKPSRDICQRGTSLTIQCQVDSQVTMMFWYRQQPGQSLTLIATANQGSEATYESGFVIDKFPISRPNLTFSTLTVSNMSPEDSSIYLCSVYNYGYTFGSGTRLTVV.

This clone came up a few times. J is TRBJ2-7 and V is TRBV7-9; D perhaps matches TRBD1 (6 bases). The CDR3 covers 13 residues. Germline CDR1 reads SEHNR; CDR2 reads FQNEAQ (reference sequence). V shed 4 bases and J shed 3 bases, with 10 bases lying between them. Written as DNA, the CDR3 is TGTGCCAGCAGCTGGGGACAAAACTACGAGCAGTACTTC. This encodes CASSWGQNYEQYF.

The V gene is TRBV13, the J gene TRBJ2-5, with D perhaps matching TRBD1 (5 bases). The V end was cut by 2 bases, the J end by 7 bases, with 11 bases between. CDR1 and CDR2 (germline): PRHDT, FYEKMQ (reference sequence). This CDR3 is 13 amino acids long. This CDR3 reads CASSLSGLATQYF. CDR3 nucleotides: TGTGCCAGCAGCTTATCAGGGCTGGCGACCCAGTACTTC.